The rows below give T cell receptor beta chains drawn from one sample of a study of blood T cell repertoires in COVID-19. Some clones are missing from TCRdb's copy, which holds only in-frame ones; the method was immunoSEQ multiplex PCR. The table records 150,000 to 200,000 clones, around nine tenths of them present only once. Material: PBMCs or T cells enriched from blood (not recorded which). The receptors were sampled from a woman between 18 and 29 years old who had recovered from COVID-19. Each CDR3 is given with its conserved first and last residue. A D gene is named only where the DNA matches it firmly. A clone size is listed for some rows: how often the clone was seen (once, few, many), or a class if it is expanded.

>TRBD1|once|TRBV18|TRBJ2-1
CASSPGQGDDNEQFF
TGTGCCAGCTCACCCGGGCAGGGGGATGACAATGAGCAGTTCTTC
>.|.|TRBV28|TRBJ2-7
CASNKFGTYVLIF
TGTGCCAGCAACAAATTCGGGACATATGTCCTCATTTTC
>.|.|TRBV6-5|TRBJ1-4
CASSYSGGEGEKLFF
TGTGCCAGCAGTTACTCTGGCGGGGAGGGCGAAAAACTGTTTTTT
>TRBD1|.|TRBV19|TRBJ1-4
CASSGTGTGGEKLFF
TGTGCCAGTAGTGGTACCGGGACAGGAGGGGAAAAACTGTTTTTT
>TRBD2|.|TRBV7-2|TRBJ2-1
CASSWGLAGIGNEQFF
TGTGCCAGCAGCTGGGGACTAGCGGGAATAGGCAATGAGCAGTTCTTC
>.|few|TRBV28|TRBJ1-5
CASSLWGDQPQHF
TGTGCCAGCAGTTTATGGGGAGATCAGCCCCAGCATTTT
>TRBD1|.|TRBV14|TRBJ1-1
CASSQGQGMNTEAFF
TGTGCCAGCAGCCAAGGACAGGGGATGAACACTGAAGCTTTCTTT
>.|.|TRBV6-1|TRBJ1-5
CASSAGRVVSNQPQHF
TGTGCCAGCAGTGCTGGCAGGGTAGTTAGCAATCAGCCCCAGCATTTT
>TRBD1|.|TRBV6-1|TRBJ2-7
CASSEAVFRTGNYEQYF
TGTGCCAGCAGTGAAGCGGTATTTCGGACAGGGAACTACGAGCAGTACTTC
>.|.|TRBV5-1|TRBJ1-1
CASSLGIIQEEAFF
TGCGCCAGCAGCTTGGGAATCATCCAGGAGGAGGCTTTCTTT
>TRBD1|.|TRBV28|TRBJ1-6
CASSPARKEGQLFSYNSPLHF
TGTGCCAGCAGTCCGGCTAGAAAAGAGGGACAGCTGTTCTCCTATAATTCACCCCTCCACTTT
>TRBD1|once|TRBV10-3|TRBJ2-1
CAISDGTASYNEQFF
TGTGCCATCAGTGACGGGACAGCCTCCTACAATGAGCAGTTCTTC
>TRBD2|.|TRBV7-9|TRBJ2-1
CASSRREPYNEQFF
TGTGCCAGCAGTCGGCGGGAGCCCTACAATGAGCAGTTCTTC
>TRBD2|.|TRBV5-5|TRBJ2-7
CASSTGLAGAGYEQYF
TGTGCCAGCAGCACGGGACTAGCGGGCGCCGGCTACGAGCAGTACTTC
>.|.|TRBV28|TRBJ1-1
CASREGRVAEAFF
TGTGCCAGCAGGGAAGGCAGGGTCGCTGAAGCTTTCTTT
>TRBD1|.|TRBV24-1|TRBJ2-5
CATSGRDRVRETQYF
TGTGCCACCAGTGGTCGGGACAGGGTTCGAGAGACCCAGTACTTC
>TRBD2|.|TRBV7-9|TRBJ2-2
CASSLARGRPGELFF
TGTGCCAGCAGCTTAGCGCGGGGGAGGCCTGGGGAGCTGTTTTTT
>.|.|TRBV5-1|TRBJ2-7
CASSPGGLYEQYF
TGCGCCAGCAGCCCAGGGGGGCTCTACGAGCAGTACTTC
>TRBD2|.|TRBV2|TRBJ2-2
CASRGFRPGLAGGRTGELFF
TGTGCCAGCAGGGGATTCCGTCCGGGACTAGCGGGAGGGCGCACCGGGGAGCTGTTTTTT
>TRBD2|once|TRBV27|TRBJ2-1
CASSFLTSGSMFNEQFF
TGTGCCAGCAGTTTCCTGACTAGCGGGAGTATGTTCAATGAGCAGTTCTTC
>TRBD2|.|TRBV5-1|TRBJ2-1
CASSPKVSGREQFF
TGCGCCAGCAGCCCGAAGGTTAGCGGGAGGGAGCAGTTCTTC
>TRBD2|.|TRBV3-1/TRBV3-2|TRBJ2-7
CASSQGGSGRAYAAYEQYF
TGTGCCAGCAGCCAAGGAGGTAGCGGGAGGGCCTACGCCGCCTACGAGCAGTACTTC
>.|.|TRBV6-5|TRBJ2-5
CASSYNNQETQYF
TGTGCCAGCAGCTACAACAACCAAGAGACCCAGTACTTC
>TRBD1|.|TRBV6-5|TRBJ2-4
CASSNRDRNIQYF
TGTGCCAGCAGTAACCGGGACAGGAACATTCAGTACTTC
>TRBD1|once|TRBV19|TRBJ1-2
CASSIEGTAAYGYTF
TGTGCCAGTAGTATAGAGGGGACAGCCGCTTATGGCTACACCTTC
>.|.|TRBV18|TRBJ2-1
CASSPLRSPIRNEQFF
TGTGCCAGCTCACCGCTCCGGTCTCCCATCAGGAATGAGCAGTTCTTC
>.|.|TRBV14|TRBJ1-2
CASSARNQGLYGYTF
TGTGCCAGCAGCGCCAGAAATCAGGGACTCTATGGCTACACCTTC
>.|.|TRBV7-9|TRBJ1-5
CASSLATENQPQHF
TGTGCCAGCAGCTTAGCGACAGAGAATCAGCCCCAGCATTTT
>.|.|TRBV2|TRBJ2-3
CASSVSDSYTDTQYF
TGTGCCAGCAGTGTCTCGGACTCCTACACAGATACGCAGTATTTT
>TRBD2|once|TRBV19|TRBJ2-3
CASSPNRNSGRYADTQYF
TGTGCCAGTAGTCCCAATCGGAATAGCGGGAGGTACGCAGATACGCAGTATTTT